These T cell receptor beta chains were read from a single sample in a study of blood T cell repertoires in COVID-19. Using immunoSEQ multiplex PCR, the repertoire was profiled, and TCRdb retains in-frame clones only, with some absent. The table has approximately 240,000 clones, more than 65% seen once. The sample consisted of peripheral blood. These receptors originate from a woman aged 40 to 50 with active or convalescent COVID-19. Both conserved end residues are part of each CDR3. Fields, in order: clone size, J gene, V gene, D gene, CDR3 DNA, CDR3 protein. A D gene is named only where the DNA matches it firmly. For some rows the clone size is stated as once, few or many, or as a class when expanded; others skip it.

NA,TRBJ1-2,TRBV12-3/TRBV12-4,TRBD1,TGTGCCAGCAGTTTCGGGACAGGGCGGGGCTACACCTTC,CASSFGTGRGYTF
NA,TRBJ2-7,TRBV28,TRBD1,TGTGCCAGCAGCTTACAGGGGTACGAGCAGTACTTC,CASSLQGYEQYF
NA,TRBJ2-2,TRBV28,NA,TGTGCCAGCAGACGAGGGCCCGGGGAGCTGTTTTTT,CASRRGPGELFF
NA,TRBJ1-5,TRBV19,NA,TGTGCCAGTAGTATGGACGGGACACTTGGCCAGCCCCAGCATTTT,CASSMDGTLGQPQHF
NA,TRBJ2-7,TRBV5-1,NA,TGCGCCAGCAGCAGGGGACTCGCCTCCTACTACGAGCAGTACTTC,CASSRGLASYYEQYF
NA,TRBJ2-3,TRBV5-1,NA,TGCGCCAGCAGACACAGGAGTTTCACAGATACGCAGTATTTT,CASRHRSFTDTQYF
few,TRBJ1-5,TRBV12-3/TRBV12-4,TRBD1,TGTGCCAGCAGTCGCGGACCGGGGACAGCCCAGCATTTT,CASSRGPGTAQHF
NA,TRBJ2-2,TRBV2,TRBD2,TGTGCCAGCAGTTTAGCGGGGGCTGCGAACACCGGGGAGCTGTTTTTT,CASSLAGAANTGELFF
once,TRBJ2-2,TRBV6-6,NA,TGTGCCAGCAGCCATGGCGGTACAATTAATACCGGGGAGCTGTTTTTT,CASSHGGTINTGELFF
NA,TRBJ2-5,TRBV5-5,NA,TGTGCCAGCAGCTTGGACCCCCTGAGGGAGACCCAGTACTTC,CASSLDPLRETQYF
few,TRBJ1-6,TRBV25-1,TRBD1,TGTGCCAGCAGTGAATATATTCTCGGACAGGGATGGACCCTCCACTTT,CASSEYILGQGWTLHF
NA,TRBJ1-4,TRBV19,NA,TGTGCCAGTAGACAGGGTTTTGAAAAACTGTTTTTT,CASRQGFEKLFF
NA,TRBJ1-6,TRBV2,TRBD1,TGTGCCAGCAGTGCGGAACAGGGGGCCAGGTCACCCCTCCACTTT,CASSAEQGARSPLHF
NA,TRBJ1-4,TRBV30,NA,TGTGCCTGGAGTGTCCAGGGTAATGAAAAACTGTTTTTT,CAWSVQGNEKLFF
NA,TRBJ2-1,TRBV2,TRBD2,TGTGCCAGCGAGACTAGCGGCTCGTACAATGAGCAGTTCTTC,CASETSGSYNEQFF
NA,TRBJ2-3,TRBV5-1,TRBD1,TGCGCCAGCAGCTCGGGACAGGGGAGGGTGTCAGATACGCAGTATTTT,CASSSGQGRVSDTQYF
NA,TRBJ1-4,TRBV9,NA,TGTGCCAGCAGCGTAGGGGTGGCCGCGGATGAAAAACTGTTTTTT,CASSVGVAADEKLFF
NA,TRBJ1-4,TRBV10-3,NA,TGTGCCATCAGTGGGGGAGGGGCCACTAATGAAAAACTGTTTTTT,CAISGGGATNEKLFF
NA,TRBJ2-3,TRBV11-1,TRBD2,TGTGCCAGCAGCAAAGGACTAGCGGGGGACTCAGATACGCAGTATTTT,CASSKGLAGDSDTQYF
NA,TRBJ2-7,TRBV7-2,TRBD2,TGTGCCAGCAGCCCCACGGGACTAGCGGGGAACGAGCAGTACTTC,CASSPTGLAGNEQYF
once,TRBJ2-1,TRBV20-1,TRBD2,TGCAGTGCTAGTCCGGGGGGGCACGATGAGCAGTTCTTC,CSASPGGHDEQFF
few,TRBJ1-6,TRBV11-2,NA,TGTGCCAGCAGCTTAGTAGCTTATTCACCCCTCCACTTT,CASSLVAYSPLHF
NA,TRBJ1-2,TRBV7-9,NA,TGTGCCAGCAGCCCTGGGACTGCTGGGTATGGCTACACCTTC,CASSPGTAGYGYTF
NA,TRBJ2-5,TRBV7-3,TRBD1,TGTGCCAGCAGCTTAGGACAGGGAGAGACCCAGTACTTC,CASSLGQGETQYF
NA,TRBJ1-2,TRBV30,NA,TGTGCCTGGAGTGTATTGGGGAGGAACTATGGCTACACCTTC,CAWSVLGRNYGYTF
NA,TRBJ2-7,TRBV27,TRBD1,TGTGCCAGCAGTTTAGGACAGGGTCCCTACGAGCAGTACTTC,CASSLGQGPYEQYF
NA,TRBJ1-1,TRBV6-5,NA,TGTGCCAGCAGGCGGGGACGGCTGAACACTGAAGCTTTCTTT,CASRRGRLNTEAFF
NA,TRBJ1-4,TRBV5-4,NA,TGTGCCAGCAGCTTTGACTCGAGGGAAAAACTGTTTTTT,CASSFDSREKLFF
NA,TRBJ1-1,TRBV11-2,NA,TGTGCCAGCAGCTTTTCAGAGAACACTGAAGCTTTCTTT,CASSFSENTEAFF
NA,TRBJ2-5,TRBV18,NA,TGTGCCAGCTCACTGATGACTAGAGGGCTACCGGAGACCCAGTACTTC,CASSLMTRGLPETQYF
NA,TRBJ1-5,TRBV5-6,TRBD1,TGTGCCAGCAGCTCGGACAGGGGAAGCAATCAGCCCCAGCATTTT,CASSSDRGSNQPQHF
NA,TRBJ2-1,TRBV5-1,TRBD1,TGCGCCAGCAGCTTGTACGGACAGGGGGTCGATGAGCAGTTCTTC,CASSLYGQGVDEQFF
NA,TRBJ1-4,TRBV4-1,TRBD1,TGCGCCAGCAGCCAGGGGACAGGAGGGCGGGTTGAAAAACTGTTTTTT,CASSQGTGGRVEKLFF
NA,TRBJ2-3,TRBV28,NA,NA,CASVGPGSKGTDTQYF
NA,TRBJ1-2,TRBV4-1,NA,TGCGCCAGCAGCCAAGAAAGGCAGGGGTGGGATGGCTACACCTTC,CASSQERQGWDGYTF
NA,TRBJ1-1,TRBV28,NA,TGTGCCAGCAGGGCTTTCACGGGGAACACTGAAGCTTTCTTT,CASRAFTGNTEAFF
few,TRBJ2-3,TRBV5-1,TRBD2,TGCGCCAGCAGCTTAGAGCGGGGGGGCACAGATACGCAGTATTTT,CASSLERGGTDTQYF
NA,TRBJ1-1,TRBV10-2,NA,TGCGCCAGCAGTGATTTTTCGGCAGCGACTGAAGCTTTCTTT,CASSDFSAATEAFF
NA,TRBJ1-1,TRBV7-6,NA,TGTGCCAGCAGCTTATACGAGGACTCCACTGAAGCTTTCTTT,CASSLYEDSTEAFF
NA,TRBJ1-6,TRBV6-5,NA,TGTGCCGGTAAACAGGCGCTGAATTCACCCCTCCACTTT,CAGKQALNSPLHF
NA,TRBJ2-7,TRBV14,NA,TGTGCCAGCAACCAAGGACAGCTAGGAGACTACGAGCAGTACTTC,CASNQGQLGDYEQYF
once,TRBJ2-6,TRBV7-5,NA,TGTGTCAGAAGCCCAGGCTTTTTCTCCTCTGGGGCCAACGTCCTGACTTTC,CVRSPGFFSSGANVLTF
NA,TRBJ2-5,TRBV4-1,NA,TGCGCCAGCAGCCAAGATTTGGGGGGTACCCAGTACTTC,CASSQDLGGTQYF
NA,TRBJ1-2,TRBV6-5,TRBD1,TGTGCCAGCATCTACAGGGGTTCCTCTAACTATGGCTACACCTTC,CASIYRGSSNYGYTF
NA,TRBJ1-2,TRBV7-9,NA,TGTGCCAGCAGCTTAGCACAGTTGCTTAACTATGGCTACACCTTC,CASSLAQLLNYGYTF
NA,TRBJ2-7,TRBV5-6,NA,TGTGCCAGCAGCTATCAACAGGGTTACGAGCAGTACTTC,CASSYQQGYEQYF
NA,TRBJ2-5,TRBV27,NA,TGTGCCAGCAGTTTAGCCCAGGGTGGCCAAGAGACCCAGTACTTC,CASSLAQGGQETQYF
NA,TRBJ1-2,TRBV19,NA,TGTGCCAGTAGTCCCAGGGCGATCTATGGCTACACCTTC,CASSPRAIYGYTF
NA,TRBJ1-3,TRBV19,NA,TGTGCCAGTAGTATAGACCGGTGGGGAAACACCATATATTTT,CASSIDRWGNTIYF
few,TRBJ1-2,TRBV28,TRBD1,TGTGCCAGCAGTTCGGGGACAGGGGGCTATGGCTACACCTTC,CASSSGTGGYGYTF
NA,TRBJ1-4,TRBV3-1/TRBV3-2,NA,TGTGCCAGCAGCCAAGGAAGCGGGTTGACTAATGAAAAACTGTTTTTT,CASSQGSGLTNEKLFF
NA,TRBJ1-2,TRBV7-6,TRBD1,TGTGCCAGCAGTCCACAGGGGAACTATGGCTACACCTTC,CASSPQGNYGYTF
NA,TRBJ2-7,TRBV7-2,NA,TGTGCCAGCAGCTTATTGGGGGCCAGGTACGAGCAGTACTTC,CASSLLGARYEQYF
NA,TRBJ1-4,TRBV2,NA,TGTGCCAGCAGGCCGGGTTCTGTAGGAAAACTGTTTTTT,CASRPGSVGKLFF
few,TRBJ1-4,TRBV19,NA,TGTGCCAGTAGTATATTCAGGCAAAGGGAAAAACTGTTTTTT,CASSIFRQREKLFF